Listed below are T cell receptor beta chains from one sample, sequenced in a study of blood T cell repertoires in COVID-19. Repertoires were generated with immunoSEQ multiplex PCR, while TCRdb's copy carries only in-frame clones and drops some. The table has under 300,000 clones, around nine tenths seen once. The specimen was PBMCs or T cells enriched from blood (not recorded which). The receptors shown here come from a woman between 45 and 60 years old who had recovered from COVID-19. CDR3s include the opening cysteine and the closing phenylalanine or tryptophan. Each record gives: CDR3 protein, V gene, D gene, J gene. The D gene is left open where the match is weak.

CDR3: CSVEDGMAVYGYTF
V: TRBV29-1
D: -
J: TRBJ1-2

CDR3: CASSNSGSLNEQFF
V: TRBV28
D: TRBD2
J: TRBJ2-1

CDR3: CASRRLAGGMETQYF
V: TRBV2
D: TRBD2
J: TRBJ2-5

CDR3: CASSQDQGGGNTIYF
V: TRBV18
D: -
J: TRBJ1-3

CDR3: CASRDPTRTNEKLFF
V: TRBV19
D: -
J: TRBJ1-4

CDR3: CASSGVGTEGPPLHF
V: TRBV6-6
D: TRBD1
J: TRBJ1-6

CDR3: CASSYFRGGNQFF
V: TRBV6-5
D: -
J: TRBJ2-1

CDR3: CASSPDTGGDMNTEAFF
V: TRBV7-6
D: TRBD1
J: TRBJ1-1

CDR3: CSFGTFKREEYF
V: TRBV29-1
D: -
J: TRBJ2-5

CDR3: CASSARTGSGTEAFF
V: TRBV9
D: TRBD1
J: TRBJ1-1

CDR3: CASASGVDEQYF
V: TRBV5-1
D: -
J: TRBJ2-7

CDR3: CASSSRLAGDEQYF
V: TRBV7-2
D: TRBD2
J: TRBJ2-7

CDR3: CASSHPTLVGYTF
V: TRBV7-9
D: -
J: TRBJ1-2

CDR3: CSVAVGAPYEQYF
V: TRBV29-1
D: -
J: TRBJ2-7

CDR3: CAWKEGTGIGGNQPQHF
V: TRBV30
D: TRBD1
J: TRBJ1-5

CDR3: CASSRDREAEQYF
V: TRBV18
D: -
J: TRBJ2-7

CDR3: CASRRPGNTEAFF
V: TRBV6-5
D: -
J: TRBJ1-1

CDR3: CASSTPFTGGTEAFF
V: TRBV27
D: TRBD1
J: TRBJ1-1

CDR3: CASSTITGVGEQFF
V: TRBV5-1
D: TRBD1
J: TRBJ2-1

CDR3: CSVERSSYNEQFF
V: TRBV29-1
D: -
J: TRBJ2-1

CDR3: CASSYFQGAETQYF
V: TRBV6-2/TRBV6-3
D: TRBD1
J: TRBJ2-5

CDR3: CASSESGVGEAFF
V: TRBV2
D: -
J: TRBJ1-1

CDR3: CASSFPDNYEQYF
V: TRBV11-2
D: -
J: TRBJ2-7

CDR3: CASSLWGREAFF
V: TRBV27
D: -
J: TRBJ2-1

CDR3: CASSVTGEGNEQFF
V: TRBV6-4
D: -
J: TRBJ2-1

CDR3: CASLVEGPGGNEQFF
V: TRBV4-1
D: -
J: TRBJ2-1

CDR3: CAISESLPGSGNTIYF
V: TRBV10-3
D: -
J: TRBJ1-3

CDR3: CASAPGQGVGEQYF
V: TRBV5-1
D: TRBD1
J: TRBJ2-7

CDR3: CASSPGQMTGELFF
V: TRBV18
D: -
J: TRBJ2-2

CDR3: CASSRGGEEGYTF
V: TRBV18
D: -
J: TRBJ1-2

CDR3: CASSFQQGRGEAFF
V: TRBV5-6
D: -
J: TRBJ1-1

CDR3: CASSISVGELFF
V: TRBV19
D: -
J: TRBJ2-2

CDR3: CASSLTTRPSDTQYF
V: TRBV7-3
D: -
J: TRBJ2-3

CDR3: CASSIEARRNSYQPQHF
V: TRBV19
D: -
J: TRBJ1-5

CDR3: CASSTGTSGYNEQFF
V: TRBV6-4
D: TRBD2
J: TRBJ2-1

CDR3: CAINQKDGGDEQFF
V: TRBV10-3
D: -
J: TRBJ2-1

CDR3: CASIDAGETQYF
V: TRBV11-1
D: -
J: TRBJ2-5

CDR3: CASSLASGANYGYTF
V: TRBV7-9
D: -
J: TRBJ1-2

CDR3: CSVDRGRTEAFF
V: TRBV29-1
D: TRBD1
J: TRBJ1-1

CDR3: CASTRDRWGYTF
V: TRBV6-5
D: TRBD1
J: TRBJ1-2

CDR3: CASSQRGDQPQHF
V: TRBV6-5
D: -
J: TRBJ1-5

CDR3: CASRSGTSNEQFF
V: TRBV3-1/TRBV3-2
D: TRBD2
J: TRBJ2-1

CDR3: CASKSGLLQETQYF
V: TRBV5-1
D: -
J: TRBJ2-5